This TCR beta chain appears in the sequencing data of a study of blood T cells in healthy people across ages. Study-wide results and caveats: Those diversity estimates obtained from one million T cells were thought to be underestimates.

Germline-derived CDR1 and CDR2 are SGHRS and YFSETQ. V lost 4 bases, J lost 2 bases, and 8 bases lay in between. The CDR3 loop spans 13 amino acids. A J-beta primer mix and a sample-barcoded 5' primer were used in a second PCR of about 7 to 12 cycles. TCRdb called the 5' RACE reads again in MiXCR, with one record for every CDR3 protein. The table shows some 710,000 distinct CDR3 sequences, with 35% to 60% occurring only once. Comments on this clonotype: Its antigen is undetermined.

The rearrangement links TRBV5-1 to TRBJ2-3; D is perhaps TRBD2 (5 bases). This TCR came from a man of 80 years or more in good health. Sequenced: blood. The CDR3 here is CASSGSVTDTQYF. The CDR3 DNA follows: TGCGCCAGCAGCGGTAGCGTCACAGATACGCAGTATTTT.